This is a list of T cell receptor beta chains from one sample in a study of OX40 agonist ivuxolimab in advanced cancers. Produced via immunoSEQ multiplex PCR; TCRdb's table is partial and in-frame only. The table has about 25,000 clones, around three quarters seen once; the top ten hold roughly 13%. Source: CD4+ or CD8+ T cells sorted from blood, taken in a trial of the OX40 agonist ivuxolimab. All receptors derive from an adult with an advanced solid tumor such as melanoma, head and neck, liver or kidney cancer. Each CDR3 is given with its conserved first and last residue. Fields, in order: clone size, V gene, D gene, J gene, CDR3 DNA, CDR3 protein. D genes are given only for firm matches. Some rows mark clone size as missing; the rest say once, few, many or name a class of expanded clone.

few	TRBV19	.	TRBJ2-7	TGTGCCAGTAGTATAGTAGGTCTGCCCCACGAGCAGTACTTC	CASSIVGLPHEQYF
.	TRBV6-1	.	TRBJ1-2	TGTGCCAGCAGTGCCCAGCAGCGGGATGGCTACACCTTC	CASSAQQRDGYTF
few	TRBV11-3	.	TRBJ2-3	TGTGCCAGCAGCTCCAACAGGGATGCAGATACGCAGTATTTT	CASSSNRDADTQYF
.	TRBV18	.	TRBJ1-1	TGTGCCAGCTCACCTTGGGACACTGAAGCTTTCTTT	CASSPWDTEAFF
.	TRBV30	TRBD1	TRBJ1-6	TGTGCCTGGAGTACAGGGGTTGGGAATTCACCCCTCCACTTT	CAWSTGVGNSPLHF
.	TRBV5-6	.	TRBJ2-1	TGTGCCAGCAGCTTTGACATATACAATGAGCAGTTCTTC	CASSFDIYNEQFF
.	TRBV5-1	TRBD2	TRBJ2-7	TGCGCCAGCAGCCGGACTAGCGGGGGCACCTACGAGCAGTACTTC	CASSRTSGGTYEQYF
.	TRBV7-3	.	TRBJ2-7	TGTGCCAGCAGCTTAGGAATCGAGCAGTACTTC	CASSLGIEQYF
.	TRBV4-1	.	TRBJ2-5	TGCGCCAGCAGCCAAGTAGGCCCCAGAGGAGCCCAGTACTTC	CASSQVGPRGAQYF
.	TRBV27	.	TRBJ2-7	TGTGCCAGCAGTTTAGCGGCTAACGGTGAGCAGTACTTC	CASSLAANGEQYF
.	TRBV19	.	TRBJ1-3	TGTGCCAGTACCCCTTCCACGGGGTACTCTGGAAACACCATATATTTT	CASTPSTGYSGNTIYF
few	TRBV9	TRBD1	TRBJ1-1	TGTGCCAGCAGCTTCACAGGGGACACTGAAGCTTTCTTT	CASSFTGDTEAFF
.	TRBV5-1	TRBD1	TRBJ2-5	TGCGCCAGCAGGGTAGACAGGGGCCCTCTCGGGACCCAGTACTTC	CASRVDRGPLGTQYF
.	TRBV21-1	.	TRBJ2-7	TGTGCCAGCATGGGGACTATACCCTCCTACGAGCAGTACTTC	CASMGTIPSYEQYF
.	TRBV4-1	.	TRBJ1-5	TGCGCCAGCAGCGCTACAGCTGGGACACTTGGCCAGCCCCAGCATTTT	CASSATAGTLGQPQHF
.	TRBV11-2	.	TRBJ2-7	TGTGCCAGCAGCTTAGATTCCGGAGACTGGACCTACGAGCAGTACTTC	CASSLDSGDWTYEQYF
.	TRBV19	TRBD1	TRBJ1-5	TGTGCCAGTAGTATATTTCGAGACAGGGGATCGATCAATCAGCCCCAGCATTTT	CASSIFRDRGSINQPQHF
once	TRBV5-4	TRBD1	TRBJ1-6	TGTGCCAGCAGCAGGGGACAGGGCGCCCTGGCTAGTCAACCCCTCCACTTT	CASSRGQGALASQPLHF
few	TRBV11-2	TRBD2	TRBJ2-2	TGTGCCAGCAGCTCCCCACTAGCGGGGGGGCCGGGGGAGCTGTTTTTT	CASSSPLAGGPGELFF
.	TRBV28	TRBD1	TRBJ2-7	TGTGCCAGCAGTTTCGGGACAGGCAGCTACGAGCAGTACTTC	CASSFGTGSYEQYF
medium-sized	TRBV27	.	TRBJ2-2	TGTGCCAGCAGTCCGCCACGGACTTGGGGAACCGGGGAGCTGTTTTTT	CASSPPRTWGTGELFF
.	TRBV29-1	.	TRBJ2-5	TGCAGCTTTCTCCGGGACAGCCGGGAGGGTGAGACCCAGTACTTC	CSFLRDSREGETQYF
.	TRBV15	.	TRBJ2-2	TGTGCGGCCGAGGGGTCGAACACCGGGGAGCTGTTTTTT	CAAEGSNTGELFF
.	TRBV19	.	TRBJ1-2	TGTGCCAGTAGTCCCTTTGTCGGCCCCTATGGCTACACCTTC	CASSPFVGPYGYTF
.	TRBV2	.	TRBJ1-1	TGTGCCAGCAGTGTACGGTCTAGATTTATGAACACTGAAGCTTTCTTT	CASSVRSRFMNTEAFF
.	TRBV5-1	.	TRBJ2-3	TGCGCCAGCAGCCCCGGGGAGAGCACAGATACGCAGTATTTT	CASSPGESTDTQYF
.	TRBV27	.	TRBJ1-5	TGTGCCACTTCACCGGGACAAATCAATCAGCCCCAGCATTTT	CATSPGQINQPQHF
.	TRBV6-5	.	TRBJ1-1	TGTGCCAGCAGTTACTTCGCCAGACGGAACACTGAAGCTTTCTTT	CASSYFARRNTEAFF
few	TRBV2	TRBD1	TRBJ2-7	TGTGCCAGCAGAGGGACCGGGACAGGGGGCGGCGAGCAGTACTTC	CASRGTGTGGGEQYF
.	TRBV5-4	.	TRBJ1-2	TGTGCCAGCAGTCAGGACAGCTCCTATGGCTACACCTTC	CASSQDSSYGYTF
few	TRBV5-6	.	TRBJ1-2	TGTGCCAGCAGCTACCCTGGGGGGACGAGTGGCTACACCTTC	CASSYPGGTSGYTF
.	TRBV5-8	TRBD1	TRBJ1-1	TGTGCCAGCAGCTTGATTGACAGGGCGGGTGAAGCTTTCTTT	CASSLIDRAGEAFF
.	TRBV2	.	TRBJ2-3	TGTGCCAGCAGATCAATGGGGAGTTCCACAGATACGCAGTATTTT	CASRSMGSSTDTQYF